Below, 15 T cell receptor beta chains from the same sample are listed, as sequenced in a study of cytomegalovirus exposure and HLA in healthy donors. PCR was performed using 60 Vbeta and 13 Jbeta primers. TCRdb's table, derived via immunoSEQ multiplex PCR, lists solely in-frame clones and lacks some. Altogether over 200,000 clones are present, about 80% being singletons, with the ten largest covering roughly 1.9%. Sequenced material: PBMCs. Receptor source: a male donor in good health and CMV-seronegative.

The V and J genes are TRBV4-2 and TRBJ2-7; 8 bases are a match to TRBD2. The germline CDR1 and CDR2 sequences are LGHNA and YNFKEQ. The V and J ends lost 0 bases and 1 base, in that order; junction bases with no gene match: 5. The CDR3 consists of 16 residues. The CDR3 here is CASSQEAGDGSYEQYF. The CDR3 region has the DNA TGTGCCAGCAGCCAAGAAGCGGGGGATGGTTCCTACGAGCAGTACTTC.

This clone showed up just a few times. The chain combines TRBV5-1 with TRBJ2-5, with D hard to call. The closer fit of TRBJ2-7 to the DNA end suggests the J call may be wrong. The CDR3 loop spans 11 amino acids. Germline CDR1 SGHRS, CDR2 YFSETQ. DNA for the CDR3: TGCGCCAGCAGTCTAACCTACGAGCAGTACTTC. It encodes CASSLTYEQYF.

The J gene is TRBJ2-4, the V gene TRBV5-5; unclear D gene. Trimming took 4 bases from V and 0 from J, leaving 11 bases between them. CDR3 length: 15 amino acids. Per the germline V gene, CDR1 is SGHKS and CDR2 is YYEKEE (reference sequence). As DNA, the CDR3 is TGTGCCAGCAGCCCCCAGGTGCTAGCCAAAAACATTCAGTACTTC. Translating it yields CASSPQVLAKNIQYF.

A single count supports this clone. This chain links TRBV5-4 with TRBJ2-2, with D maybe TRBD1 (5 bases). The CDR3 sequence is 16 residues long. Germline CDR1 and CDR2: SGHNT and YYREEE (reference sequence). V was trimmed by 2 bases and J by 0 bases, leaving 11 bases between them. CDR3 protein: CASSFSGASNTGELFF. In nucleotides, the CDR3 is TGTGCCAGCAGCTTTAGTGGGGCCTCGAACACCGGGGAGCTGTTTTTT.

The rearrangement joins TRBV7-8 to TRBJ2-5; D remains unclear. CDR1 SGHVS and CDR2 FQNEAQ come from the germline V gene. The CDR3 sequence is 14 residues long. Trimming removed 0 bases from V and 7 bases from J, with 12 bases in between. The CDR3 reads CASSLARNSGTQYF. DNA of the CDR3: TGTGCCAGCAGCTTAGCGCGGAATTCCGGGACCCAGTACTTC.

The gene calls are TRBV6-5 and TRBJ1-1; 8 nucleotides align to TRBD1. The CDR3 runs to 14 residues. V was clipped by 0 bases and J by 7 bases; unmatched bases: 4. Per germline, CDR1 MNHEY and CDR2 SVGAGI. CDR3 amino acids: CASSYSRTGFEAFF. The CDR3 region has the DNA TGTGCCAGCAGTTACTCGAGGACAGGGTTTGAAGCTTTCTTT.

The chain is built from TRBV7-8 and TRBJ2-2; 7 bases agree with TRBD1. The ends lost 5 bases at V and 1 base at J; junction bases unmatched: 7. CDR1 and CDR2 from the germline V gene are SGHVS and FQNEAQ. This CDR3 contains 16 residues. DNA of the CDR3: TGTGCCAGCAGCGGCCCCGGGACAGAGAACACCGGGGAGCTGTTTTTT. Amino acid sequence: CASSGPGTENTGELFF.

The chain links TRBV6-5 to TRBJ2-3, with TRBD1 identical over 11 bases. V lost 6 bases and J lost 9; bases outside the gene matches: 8. CDR1 and CDR2 (germline): MNHEY, SVGAGI. The CDR3 covers 14 residues. The CDR3 sequence: CASSLGQGARTQYF. The DNA of the CDR3 is TGTGCCAGCAGCCTCGGACAGGGGGCAAGGACGCAGTATTTT.

This chain joins TRBV7-8 and TRBJ2-3; D is undetermined. The CDR3 consists of 14 residues. The V and J ends lost 7 bases and 0 bases respectively, with 11 bases between them. Germline V gives CDR1 SGHVS, CDR2 FQNEAQ. CDR3 sequence: CASTERRSTDTQYF. CDR3 DNA: TGTGCCAGCACCGAGCGAAGGAGCACAGATACGCAGTATTTT.

The chain uses TRBV11-2 and TRBJ2-2, with TRBD2 as a possible D gene (5 bases). The CDR3 spans 16 residues. CDR1 SGHAT and CDR2 FQNNGV come from the germline V gene. The ends were cut back, 1 base at V and 5 bases at J, with 14 bases in the middle. The CDR3: CASSLGGSVRTGELFF. For the CDR3, the DNA is TGTGCCAGCAGCTTAGGAGGGTCTGTCCGAACCGGGGAGCTGTTTTTT. The full variable domain, its missing parts supplied by reference TRBV11-2 and TRBJ2-2, is EAGVAQSPRYKIIEKRQSVAFWCNPISGHATLYWYQQILGQGPKLLIQFQNNGVVDDSQLPKDRFSAERLKGVDSTLKIQPAKLEDSAVYLCASSLGGSVRTGELFFGEGSRLTVL.

The CDR3 protein is CASSLGPSGSPLHF. The CDR3 nucleotides read TGCGCCAGCAGCTTGGGTCCCTCAGGGTCACCCCTCCACTTT. The rearrangement links TRBV5-1 to TRBJ1-6, with D maybe TRBD1 (5 bases). V was shortened by 0 bases and J by 10 bases, with 11 bases between the two germline ends. The CDR3 extends over 14 amino acids. Germline CDR1 reads SGHRS; CDR2 reads YFSETQ. The variable domain in full, with the rest retrieved from reference TRBV5-1 and TRBJ1-6, is KAGVTQTPRYLIKTRGQQVTLSCSPISGHRSVSWYQQTPGQGLQFLFEYFSETQRNKGNFPGRFSGRQFSNSRSEMNVSTLELGDSALYLCASSLGPSGSPLHFGNGTRLTVT.

The chain couples TRBV7-9 to TRBJ2-7, with 12 bases aligning to TRBD2. Trimming took 5 bases from V and 3 from J; bases not matched to a gene: 8. The CDR3 extends over 16 amino acids. Germline V gene data show CDR1 as SEHNR and CDR2 as FQNEAQ (reference sequence). CDR3: CASSPALLAGGYEQYF. For the CDR3, the DNA is TGTGCCAGCAGCCCCGCCTTACTAGCGGGGGGCTACGAGCAGTACTTC.

V and J are TRBV28 and TRBJ1-2; 9 bases align to TRBD1. The CDR3 contains 17 residues. CDR1 and CDR2 from the germline V gene are MDHEN and SYDVKM. Trimming removed 7 bases from V and 6 bases from J; junction bases left unmatched: 18. The CDR3 bases are TGTGCCAGCATTCCCCTTCGCGTACAGGGGGCGCGGAATGGCTACACCTTC. Protein: CASIPLRVQGARNGYTF.

The J gene is TRBJ2-1, the V gene TRBV2, with 7 bases identical to TRBD1. This CDR3 is built from 17 residues. The ends lost 1 base at V and 4 bases at J; junction bases unmatched: 10. Germline V CDR1 and CDR2: SNHLY, FYNNEI. CDR3 bases: TGTGCCAGCAGTGAAGGCGTCGGGACAGCGAAATACAATGAGCAGTTCTTC. Protein: CASSEGVGTAKYNEQFF.

This chain connects TRBV18 to TRBJ1-5, with 7 bases lining up with TRBD1. J lost 5 bases, V lost 4 bases, and 5 bases had no gene match. CDR1 is KGHSH and CDR2 is LQKENI in the germline V gene. CDR3 length: 14 residues. The CDR3 DNA reads as TGTGCCAGCTCACTCGACAGGGTCCATCAGCCCCAGCATTTT. Encoded protein: CASSLDRVHQPQHF.